The 25 T cell receptor beta chains below all came from one sample that was sequenced in a study of blood T cell repertoires in COVID-19. Using immunoSEQ multiplex PCR, the repertoire was profiled, and TCRdb retains in-frame clones only, with some absent. In the table there are nearly 250,000 clones, approximately 84% of which are singletons. The sample consisted of peripheral blood. All receptors derive from a woman of 80 years or more with acute or convalescent COVID-19.

Written as DNA, the CDR3 is TGTGCCAGCAGCTTGGACAGGGGGATCCATGGCTACACCTTC. As protein: CASSLDRGIHGYTF. The genes are TRBV5-5 and TRBJ1-2, with 8 nucleotides matching TRBD1. The CDR3 has 14 amino acids. Trimming removed 0 bases from V and 6 bases from J; junction bases left unmatched: 4. Germline CDR1 is SGHKS and CDR2 is YYEKEE (reference sequence).

The chain employs TRBV6-2 or TRBV6-3 and TRBJ2-5; weak D call: TRBD1 (6 bases). This CDR3 has 15 amino acids. Per germline, CDR1 MNHEY and CDR2 SVGEGT. V was cut by 2 bases and J by 5 bases, with 15 bases left in between. CDR3 residues: CASSYPPAGVETQYF. The CDR3 DNA reads TGTGCCAGCAGTTACCCCCCCGCAGGGGTGGAGACCCAGTACTTC.

The V call is TRBV9, the J call TRBJ1-1, with D possibly being TRBD1 (6 bases). The CDR3 has 15 residues. Germline CDR1 SGDLS, CDR2 YYNGEE. The V end lost 3 bases, the J end lost 3 bases, and 15 bases lay between the germline ends. In DNA, the CDR3 is TGTGCCAGCAGCGCCAGGGGAAATCATGACACTGAAGCTTTCTTT. Protein product: CASSARGNHDTEAFF.

This sequence joins TRBV7-6 and TRBJ2-1, with 11 bases identical to TRBD2. From germline, CDR1 is SGHVS and CDR2 FNYEAQ. The junction had 5 bases not matched to a gene; V was cut back by 5 bases and J by 5 bases. This CDR3 is 15 amino acids long. The CDR3 loop reads CASSPLLAGDNEQFF. DNA of the CDR3: TGTGCCAGCAGCCCGCTACTAGCGGGAGACAATGAGCAGTTCTTC. The full variable domain, its missing parts supplied by reference TRBV7-6 and TRBJ2-1, is GAGVSQSPRYKVTKRGQDVALRCDPISGHVSLYWYRQALGQGPEFLTYFNYEAQQDKSGLPNDRFSAERPEGSISTLTIQRTEQRDSAMYRCASSPLLAGDNEQFFGPGTRLTVL.

Note on this clone: Since no conserved phenylalanine or tryptophan closes the CDR3, a read error is the likely cause. The DNA is left out, because the CDR3 cannot be placed on it with certainty; the CDR3 is given as TCRdb lists it. This chain joins TRBV6-9 and TRBJ2-7; the DNA was not used to check the table's D call, TRBD1. The germline gives CDR1 MNHGY, CDR2 SVAAGI. The CDR3 has 14 amino acids, counting both end residues. This chain's CDR3 is CASSSDRGLPKVSS.

The J gene is TRBJ2-1, the V gene TRBV4-3, with 11 bases lining up with TRBD2. Losses at the gene ends were 0 bases for V and 2 bases for J; bases not matched to a gene: 0. Germline-derived CDR1 and CDR2 are LGHNA and YSLEER. The CDR3 contains 16 residues. The CDR3 nucleotides read TGCGCCAGCAGCCAAGATAGCGGGAGGGCCTACAATGAGCAGTTCTTC. The encoded protein is CASSQDSGRAYNEQFF.

This sequence joins TRBV28 and TRBJ1-1, with a weak D call TRBD1 (6 bases). The CDR3 loop spans 11 amino acids. Germline V gene lookup returns CDR1 MDHEN and CDR2 SYDVKM. The germline V and J ends were trimmed by 8 bases and 10 bases, with 14 bases remaining between them. CDR3 DNA: TGTGCCAGCCTCACAGGGCTAGTAGCTTTCTTT. Translating it yields CASLTGLVAFF. The complete variable domain, with remaining parts taken from reference TRBV28 and TRBJ1-1, reads DVKVTQSSRYLVKRTGEKVFLECVQDMDHENMFWYRQDPGLGLRLIYFSYDVKMKEKGDIPEGYSVSREKKERFSLILESASTNQTSMYLCASLTGLVAFFGQGTRLTVV.

The chain combines TRBV18 with TRBJ2-7, with TRBD2 identical over 13 bases. CDR1 KGHSH and CDR2 LQKENI come from the germline V gene. CDR3 length: 22 residues. Trimming cost V 0 bases and J 9 bases; bases outside gene matches: 26. CDR3 residues: CASSPPSRDLGLAGFPSSGQYF. The CDR3 coding sequence is TGTGCCAGCTCACCACCGTCACGGGACCTGGGACTAGCGGGATTCCCCTCCTCCGGGCAGTACTTC.

The rearrangement joins TRBV6-2 or TRBV6-3 to TRBJ1-5; 10 nucleotides agree with TRBD1. V was clipped by 5 bases and J by 4 bases; unmatched bases: 2. CDR3 length: 14 residues. Germline V gene data show CDR1 as MNHEY and CDR2 as SVGEGT. CDR3 bases: TGTGCCAGCAGTCGGACAGGGGGGAATCAGCCCCAGCATTTT. Encoded protein: CASSRTGGNQPQHF.

This chain links TRBV2 with TRBJ1-5; a possible D gene is TRBD1 (5 bases). The CDR3 totals 17 residues. Trimming removed 0 bases from V and 5 bases from J, with 17 bases in between. CDR1 SNHLY and CDR2 FYNNEI come from the germline V gene. The CDR3 DNA is TGTGCCAGCAGTGAAGCGCGACTGGGTGGGGGGGATCAGCCCCAGCATTTT. Translation: CASSEARLGGGDQPQHF. The entire variable domain, with the rest obtained from reference TRBV2 and TRBJ1-5, is as follows: EPEVTQTPSHQVTQMGQEVILRCVPISNHLYFYWYRQILGQKVEFLVSFYNNEISEKSEIFDDQFSVERPDGSNFTLKIRSTKLEDSAMYFCASSEARLGGGDQPQHFGDGTRLSIL.

This clone appeared a few times. This sequence joins TRBV12-5 and TRBJ1-6, with 8 bases that match TRBD1. The junction had 3 bases not matched to a gene; V was cut back by 5 bases and J by 3 bases. Germline CDR1 reads LGHNT; CDR2 reads FRNRAP. The length of the CDR3 is 15 residues. CDR3 amino acids: CASGLGTGYNSPLHF. As DNA, the CDR3 is TGTGCTAGTGGTCTAGGGACAGGCTATAATTCACCCCTCCACTTT. The full variable domain, completed using reference TRBV12-5 and TRBJ1-6, is DARVTQTPRHKVTEMGQEVTMRCQPILGHNTVFWYRQTMMQGLELLAYFRNRAPLDDSGMPKDRFSAEMPDATLATLKIQPSEPRDSAVYFCASGLGTGYNSPLHFGNGTRLTVT.

Only a few counts were recorded for this clone. The chain couples TRBV7-2 to TRBJ1-6; 8 positions match TRBD1. Germline V gene lookup returns CDR1 SGHTA and CDR2 FQGNSA. The V gene end was trimmed by 1 base and the J gene end by 9 bases; junction bases not matched to a gene: 2. This CDR3 region has 14 residues. The CDR3 region has the DNA TGTGCCAGCAGCTTAGACAGGGGGTTTTCACCCCTCCACTTT. This gives the protein CASSLDRGFSPLHF.

The V and J genes are TRBV7-6 and TRBJ1-2, with a weak D call TRBD1 (5 bases). V was shortened by 0 bases and J by 9 bases, with 17 bases between the two germline ends. The CDR3 has 15 amino acids. The germline V gene has CDR1 SGHVS and CDR2 FNYEAQ. The CDR3 DNA reads as TGTGCCAGCAGCTTAGCCGCCGGGCAGGGTGAGAGCTACACCTTC. Translation: CASSLAAGQGESYTF.

The V call is TRBV6-6, the J call TRBJ2-7, with D perhaps TRBD2 (5 bases). Trimming pared 8 bases from V and 2 bases from J, leaving 13 bases between. This CDR3 comprises 13 residues. CDR1 is MNHNY and CDR2 is SVGAGI in the germline V gene (reference sequence). CDR3 sequence reads: CASCLRAAYEQYF. The CDR3 nucleotides are TGTGCCAGCTGTTTGCGGGCCGCCTACGAGCAGTACTTC.

V is TRBV18 and J is TRBJ2-5; 11 bases fit TRBD1. V shed 3 bases and J 3 bases; nucleotides not matched to a gene: 3. The CDR3 is 15 residues long. From germline, CDR1 is KGHSH and CDR2 LQKENI. CDR3 protein: CASSPGQGVKETQYF. As DNA, the CDR3 is TGTGCCAGCTCACCGGGACAGGGGGTAAAAGAGACCCAGTACTTC.

The V and J genes are TRBV2 and TRBJ2-5; a possible D gene is TRBD2 (6 bases). Trimming pared 4 bases from V and 2 bases from J, leaving 14 bases between. This CDR3 comprises 15 residues. CDR1 SNHLY and CDR2 FYNNEI come from the germline V gene. CDR3 in amino acids: CASSVGGWGQETQYF. The DNA for the CDR3 is TGTGCCAGCAGTGTCGGGGGATGGGGACAAGAGACCCAGTACTTC.

The chain uses TRBV20-1 and TRBJ1-2; 9 nucleotides align to TRBD1. After removal of 3 bases from V and 7 bases from J, the junction contained 9 bases not matched to a gene. Germline V gene lookup returns CDR1 DFQATT and CDR2 SNEGSKA (reference sequence). This CDR3 contains 14 residues. CDR3 region: CSASTGGILSGYTF. CDR3 coding DNA: TGCAGTGCTAGTACAGGGGGCATTTTAAGTGGCTACACCTTC.

The chain joins TRBV24-1 to TRBJ2-2; the match to TRBD1 covers 7 bases. With V trimmed by 5 bases and J by 3 bases, 8 bases remained unmatched. CDR1 is KGHDR, CDR2 SFDVKD, per germline. This CDR3 region has 16 residues. The CDR3: CATSGKGALDTGELFF. In DNA form, the CDR3 reads TGTGCCACCAGTGGTAAGGGGGCGCTGGACACCGGGGAGCTGTTTTTT.

CDR3 residues: CASSYPEGGQYF. Here the CDR3 DNA reads TGTGCCAGCAGTTACCCCGAGGGCGGGCAGTACTTC. This chain joins TRBV6-6 and TRBJ2-7; D is possibly TRBD2 (5 bases). The CDR3 loop spans 12 amino acids. Germline loops: CDR1 MNHNY, CDR2 SVGAGI (reference sequence). Trimming shortened V by 2 bases and J by 9 bases, and 11 bases separated the two germline ends.

V gene TRBV2 combines with J gene TRBJ2-3; TRBD2 matches at 10 bases. Germline CDR1 and CDR2: SNHLY and FYNNEI. This CDR3 comprises 15 residues. The trim removed 7 bases at V and 5 bases at J, leaving 9 bases unmatched. The CDR3 DNA follows: TGTGCCAGCAAACCTAGCGGGGGCCGGGGAGATACGCAGTATTTT. Translation: CASKPSGGRGDTQYF.

This chain connects TRBV11-2 to TRBJ2-1; 9 nucleotides agree with TRBD2. Germline V lookup: CDR1 SGHAT, CDR2 FQNNGV. The CDR3 is 18 amino acids. V dropped 4 bases and J dropped 4; count of bases not matched to a gene: 14. The CDR3 loop is CASSSPPPLAGTYNEQFF. In DNA form, the CDR3 reads TGTGCCAGCAGCTCCCCGCCACCTCTAGCGGGGACGTACAATGAGCAGTTCTTC.

V usage is TRBV6-2 or TRBV6-3 and J usage is TRBJ2-5; perhaps TRBD2 as D (5 bases). The CDR3 is made up of 14 amino acids. Germline V gene data show CDR1 as MNHEY and CDR2 as SVGEGT. V lost 2 bases and J lost 5, with 12 bases in between. CDR3 sequence (DNA): TGTGCCAGCAGTTACGCCACTAGAAGCGAGACCCAGTACTTC. Protein: CASSYATRSETQYF.

J is TRBJ1-4 and V is TRBV7-2; D gene ambiguous. This CDR3 spans 13 amino acids. Germline CDR1 reads SGHTA; CDR2 reads FQGNSA. Trimming removed 4 bases at V and 3 bases at J, with 6 bases between. The CDR3 nucleotides read TGTGCCAGCAGCTACCAGGCTAATGAAAAACTGTTTTTT. The encoded protein is CASSYQANEKLFF.

J is TRBJ2-1 and V is TRBV6-6; possible D gene TRBD2, 5 bases. V dropped 1 base and J dropped 5 bases, with 12 bases sitting between them. There are 15 residues in the CDR3. Germline values: CDR1 MNHNY, CDR2 SVGAGI (reference sequence). For the CDR3, the DNA is TGTGCCAGCAGTTACTTCCTCGGGAATAACAATGAGCAGTTCTTC. Amino acids: CASSYFLGNNNEQFF.

V and J are TRBV18 and TRBJ1-1; D is perhaps TRBD1 (6 bases). The ends were cut back, 3 bases at V and 1 base at J, with 12 bases in the middle. Germline values: CDR1 KGHSH, CDR2 LQKENI. CDR3 length equals 15 residues. DNA for the CDR3: TGTGCCAGCTCACCGGCCGGGACACGGAACACTGAAGCTTTCTTT. Protein product: CASSPAGTRNTEAFF.